Sequencing of this TCR beta chain was carried out in a study of control samples from healthy donors and cancer patients. Germline V CDR1 and CDR2: MNHEY, SVGAGI. J gave up 3 bases and V 8 bases, and 8 bases lay outside the gene matches. This CDR3 spans 15 amino acids. Here immunoSEQ multiplex PCR was the method, and the copy in TCRdb shows in-frame clones only, minus some. In the table there are tens of thousands of clones, around 92% of which are singletons. The specimen sequenced was blood. This rearrangement joins TRBV6-5 to TRBJ1-1; 11 bases align to TRBD1. This receptor was identified in a man aged 25 to 40 in good health. The CDR3 loop is CASRTGGAGDTEAFF. The CDR3 nucleotides read TGTGCCAGCCGGACAGGGGGCGCCGGGGACACTGAAGCTTTCTTT.